The T cell receptor beta chain described here comes from a study of vaccination effects on CD4 cells after COVID-19 (dated 2022 in TCRdb). With regard to the full study: Participants received two doses of either the BNT162b2 or the mRNA-1273 mRNA SARS-CoV-2 vaccine. The Oncomine TCR Beta short-read assay on an Illumina iSeq 100 was used to sequence cultures from other donors in the study. Pre-vaccine samples were collected from a couple of convalescent patients 16 days and one week before the first dose, corresponding to 142 and 148 days after COVID-19 diagnosis. A total of approximately 9 COVID-19 convalescent patients and several SARS-CoV-2-naive healthy vaccine recipients were included in the full study. SARS-CoV-2 spike-specific CD4+ TCR repertoires were compared before and after mRNA vaccination in COVID-19 convalescent patients and in infection-naive vaccine recipients.

CDR1 KGHSH and CDR2 LQKENI are derived from the germline V gene. Including cysteine and phenylalanine, the CDR3 has 15 amino acids. Of all the DNA, just the CDR3 is kept, 45 bases in frame from base 1. Here V drops 2 bases and J drops 1 base, and the junction holds 4 bases not matched to any gene. The library was built by means of the immunoSEQ multiplex PCR assay. DNA from the cultured, isolated CD4+ T cells was subjected to TCR beta CDR3 sequencing. Turning to the authors' computational methods: Non-productive TCR sequences were removed, reads were trimmed to the CDR3 region, and CDR3s of at least 7 amino acids were retained. The MANAFEST web app was used to pick out antigen-specific clonotypes by comparing their expansion in peptide wells with that in reference cultures. To be called positive, a clone needed expansion at FDR<0.05 compared with the reference and with all other wells, an odds ratio greater than 5, and a frequency greater than 0.1% in two replicate wells. A clonotype was called cross-reactive if it was significantly expanded both in SARS-CoV-2 spike wells and in at least one common cold coronavirus spike condition. Using the stringdist R package, CDR3 similarity was measured by Levenshtein distance, and unrooted trees were constructed with ape in R 3.6.1. In its TCRdb copy, this immuneACCESS table keeps in-frame sequences only and misses some clones. Where compared with another copy, unresolved V genes explain less than half of these, and the others have no known cause. Clone size and the V and J calls come from that table; the DNA yielded D and trimming. In all, the sample holds about 70,000 clones, and over 60% of those were seen once. The ten biggest clones cover 5% of the sample.

A remark on this clone: This clone's antigen is unknown. No per-base quality is available; no much larger clone lies one base away.

Study-wide conclusions, independent of this receptor: At late post-vaccination timepoints, both infection-induced and vaccine-induced clones showed marked clonal contraction, consistent with waning T cell responses. Only a small number of convalescent patients were included, and no early post-infection timepoints were available, which limited the study. For convalescent patients, new clones induced by the vaccine made up most of the post-vaccine spike-reactive repertoire, and these new clones were largely distinct from the clones induced by infection.

The ViraFEST assay stimulated PBMC with viral peptide pools and then used TCR sequencing to identify antigen-specific CD4+ T cell clonotypes by expansion. After around 10 days of culture, CD4+ T cells were isolated with the EasySep CD4+ T cell isolation kit. PCR-confirmed SARS-CoV-2 infection had occurred in convalescent patients between March and December 2020, before the Alpha, Beta and Delta variants emerged in the United States. Under 2.5 million PBMC per well were cultured with approximately 10 ug/ml peptides in IMDM containing approximately 4.7% human AB serum, 8.5 to 10 IU/ml IL-2 and gentamicin. An HIV-1 Nef peptide pool was used as the negative control culture condition. Half of the culture medium was replaced with fresh IL-2-containing medium on days 3 and 7. Unless noted otherwise, every peptide stimulation condition was grown in triplicate wells. Using Ficoll-Paque Plus gradient centrifugation, PBMC were separated from whole blood and then either used fresh or cryopreserved at -140C. Genomic DNA was extracted from cultured CD4+ T cells with the QIAamp micro DNA kit.

The source material was CD4+ T cells from PBMCs cultured with HIV peptides, sampled before COVID-19 vaccination. This specimen's cell subset or site label, per the study, means: HIV-1 Nef peptide pool negative control/reference culture. The TCR comes from a human donor who had a prior SARS-CoV-2 infection. This chain is built from TRBV18 and TRBJ1-2, with 7 central nucleotides matching TRBD1. The nucleotide sequence is given as TGTGCCAGCTCACCAGGGACAGATCTTAACTATGGCTACACCTTC. Its coded protein is CASSPGTDLNYGYTF.